The 2 T cell receptor beta chains below come from one sample, sequenced in a study of regulatory T cells in long-lasting Graves disease. CDR3 regions were amplified by Arm-PCR using iRepertoire HTBI primers to build TCR beta libraries. TCRdb re-derived calls from the multiplex PCR reads in MiXCR, one entry per CDR3 protein. The sample lists 360,000 or so distinct CDR3 sequences, roughly 24% occurring once. Time point: persistent/refractory GD, antithyroid drugs over 5 years with positive TRAb. Preparation of the TCR library used RNA extracted from PBMCs. The sample in question was peripheral blood mononuclear cells (PBMCs), obtained when the disease was refractory, from a patient treated with antithyroid drugs. All receptors derive from a woman aged 40 to 50 with Graves disease.

This clonotype occurred many times. This sequence joins TRBV28 and TRBJ2-7; D tentatively reads TRBD1 or TRBD2 (5 bases each). CDR1 and CDR2 (germline): MDHEN, SYDVKM. CDR3 length: 14 residues. V shed 3 bases and J shed 3 bases, with 12 bases lying between them. CDR3 nucleotide sequence: TGTGCCAGCAGTTTTTATGAGGGGCGCTACGAGCAGTACTTC. Protein product: CASSFYEGRYEQYF.

This clonotype occurred many times. A read error may produce the germline difference seen at one junction end. The chain is built from TRBV2 and TRBJ2-2; D might be TRBD2 (5 bases). The CDR3 has 14 amino acids. CDR1 and CDR2 (germline): SNHLY, FYNNEI. The CDR3 region is CASSEGPNTGEMFF. For the CDR3, the DNA is TGTGCCAGCAGTGAAGGCCCGAACACCGGGGAGATGTTTTTT.